The source of this T cell receptor (beta chain) is a study of blood T cell repertoires in COVID-19. Study as a whole: Whether acute or convalescent, the COVID-19 samples came from the United States, Italy and Spain. Sample material is recorded as cDNA or gDNA derived from T cells, B-cell-depleted T cells, or PBMCs.

Per the study methods: Amplification of reference gene primers provided the estimated nucleated cell counts. The data were produced by immunoSEQ multiplex PCR, yet TCRdb's version contains in-frame clones alone and is incomplete. V, J and clone size are those of that table, while D and trimming were read from the DNA. Of fewer than 500,000 clones in the sample, approximately 77% were seen once. Germline CDR1 and CDR2: MDHEN and SYDVKM. The CDR3 runs 18 residues. The ends lost 5 bases at V and 2 bases at J; junction bases unmatched: 14. The sequenced sample consisted of peripheral blood. The source of this sequence is a human donor with acute or convalescent COVID-19. The donor label of this sample is uncertain. The chain combines TRBV28 with TRBJ1-3, with 8 bases aligning to TRBD1. The DNA of the CDR3 is TGTGCCAGCAGTCCTCTCTGGACAGGGAGGAGAGCTGGAAACACCATATATTTT. Translated, it gives CASSPLWTGRRAGNTIYF.